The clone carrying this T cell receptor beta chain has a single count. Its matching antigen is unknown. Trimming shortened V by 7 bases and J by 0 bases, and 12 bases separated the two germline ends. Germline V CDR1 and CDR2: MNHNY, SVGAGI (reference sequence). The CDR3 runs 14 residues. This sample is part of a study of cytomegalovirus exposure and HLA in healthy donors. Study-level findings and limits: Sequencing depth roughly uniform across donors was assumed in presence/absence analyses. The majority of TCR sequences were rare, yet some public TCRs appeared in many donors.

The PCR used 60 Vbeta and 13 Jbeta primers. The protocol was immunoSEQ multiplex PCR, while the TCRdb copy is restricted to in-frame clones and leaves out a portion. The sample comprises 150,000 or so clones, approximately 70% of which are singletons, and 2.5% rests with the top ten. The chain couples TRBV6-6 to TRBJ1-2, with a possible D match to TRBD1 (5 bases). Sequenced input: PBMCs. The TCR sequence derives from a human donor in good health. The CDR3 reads CASTHRSTNYGYTF. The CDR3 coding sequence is TGTGCCAGCACCCACAGGTCGACTAACTATGGCTACACCTTC.